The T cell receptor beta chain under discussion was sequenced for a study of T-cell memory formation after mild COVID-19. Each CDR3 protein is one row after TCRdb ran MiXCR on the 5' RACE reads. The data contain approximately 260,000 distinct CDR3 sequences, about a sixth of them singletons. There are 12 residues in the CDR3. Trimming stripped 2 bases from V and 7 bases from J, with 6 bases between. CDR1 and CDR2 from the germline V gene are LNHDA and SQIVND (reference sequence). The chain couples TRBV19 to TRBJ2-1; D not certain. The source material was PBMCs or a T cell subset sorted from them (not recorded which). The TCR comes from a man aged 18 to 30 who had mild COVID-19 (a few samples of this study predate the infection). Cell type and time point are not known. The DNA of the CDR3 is TGTGCCAGTAGTATAAATACGAATGAGCAGTTCTTC. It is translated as CASSINTNEQFF.